The sample holds many counts of the clone carrying this TCR beta chain. This specimen belongs to a study of identical twins. TCRdb fed the 5' RACE reads into MiXCR, producing one record per CDR3 protein. The sample carries hundreds of thousands of distinct CDR3 sequences, 5.5% to 6.5% recorded once. Per the germline V gene, CDR1 is SGHTA and CDR2 is FQGNSA. CDR3 length: 13 residues. V was trimmed by 8 bases and J by 5 bases, leaving 12 bases between them. This TCR was recovered from a man aged 18 to 35 in good health. Specimen: naive T cells sorted from blood. The chain recombines TRBV7-2 with TRBJ1-4; possibly TRBD1 for D (6 bases). This CDR3 is CASSDRRNEKLFF. In DNA, the CDR3 is TGTGCCAGCTCTGACAGGAGAAATGAAAAACTGTTTTTT.